Included here is one T cell receptor (beta chain) sequence, with context. At one end the junction does not follow the germline gene, possibly because of a read error. The CDR3 contains 17 residues. This sample is drawn from a study of CD8 T cells in Susac syndrome. Random hexamers primed reverse transcription of roughly 0.45 to 1 ug RNA. Multiplex immunoSEQ PCR targeted 54 Vbeta and 13 Jbeta TCR beta segments. TCRdb reanalysed the immunoSEQ multiplex PCR reads using MiXCR and keeps one entry per CDR3 protein. The table records some 400,000 distinct CDR3 sequences, more than 80% of them present only once.

The source material was CD8+ T cells from PBMCs. This sequence joins TRBV12-3 or TRBV12-4 and TRBJ2-2; 11 bases line up with TRBD2. The receptor was derived from a human donor with multiple sclerosis. As DNA, the CDR3 is TGCGCCAGCAGTTTTCAGATAGCGGGAGGGGGCTTCGGGGAGCTGTTTTTT. This codes for CASSFQIAGGGFGELFF.